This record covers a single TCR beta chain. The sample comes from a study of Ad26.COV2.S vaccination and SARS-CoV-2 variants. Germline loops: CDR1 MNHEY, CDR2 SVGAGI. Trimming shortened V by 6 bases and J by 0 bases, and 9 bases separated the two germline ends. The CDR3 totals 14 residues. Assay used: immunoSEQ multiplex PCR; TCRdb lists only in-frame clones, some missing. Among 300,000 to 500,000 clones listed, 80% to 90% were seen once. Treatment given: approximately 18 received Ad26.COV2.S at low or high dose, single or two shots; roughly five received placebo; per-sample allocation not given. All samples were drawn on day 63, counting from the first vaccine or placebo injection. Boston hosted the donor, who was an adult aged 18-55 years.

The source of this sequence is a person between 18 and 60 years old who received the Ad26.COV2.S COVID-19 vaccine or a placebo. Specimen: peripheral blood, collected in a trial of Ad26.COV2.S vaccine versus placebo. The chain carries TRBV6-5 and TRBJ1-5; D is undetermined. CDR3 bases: TGTGCCAGCAGCAACCAAGGTAGCAATCAGCCCCAGCATTTT. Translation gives CASSNQGSNQPQHF.